The 10 T cell receptor beta chains below were found in one sample sequenced in a study of T cells in Graves' hyperthyroidism and ophthalmopathy. Amplified TCR beta CDR3 regions derived from RNA transcripts. The HTBI primer set served for first-round RT-PCR of the TCR CDR3. TCRdb re-analysed the multiplex PCR reads in MiXCR, keeping a single row per CDR3 protein. The table lists around 250,000 distinct CDR3 sequences, around 15% of them singletons. The sample consisted of blood. Receptors were obtained from a woman between 18 and 29 years old with Graves' ophthalmopathy.

The table lists this clonotype with many counts. The J gene is TRBJ2-2, the V gene TRBV7-2, with D tentatively TRBD1 or TRBD2 (6 bases each). V lost 6 bases to trimming and J lost 7 bases, with 12 bases between them. Per germline, CDR1 SGHTA and CDR2 FQGNSA. The CDR3 spans 13 residues. As DNA, the CDR3 is TGTGCCAGCAGTCAAGGAGGGGGCGGGGAGCTGTTTTTT. It is translated as CASSQGGGGELFF.

The rearrangement uses TRBV29-1 and TRBJ2-7; 9 bases line up with TRBD1. This CDR3 spans 13 amino acids. CDR1 and CDR2 from the germline V gene are SQVTM and ANQGSEA. The V and J ends lost 4 bases and 5 bases, in that order; junction bases with no gene match: 6. The CDR3: CSVAGTGFDEQYF. CDR3 coding DNA: TGCAGCGTTGCCGGGACAGGGTTCGACGAGCAGTACTTC.

This clonotype has a count of ten or more. The J gene is TRBJ2-3, the V gene TRBV5-8, with D perhaps TRBD1 (5 bases). From germline, CDR1 is SGHTS and CDR2 YDEGEE. The length of the CDR3 is 14 residues. V was trimmed by 5 bases and J by 0 bases, leaving 10 bases between them. CDR3 amino acids: CASSQWGSTDTQYF. The CDR3 DNA is TGTGCCAGCAGTCAGTGGGGCAGCACAGATACGCAGTATTTT.

The sample holds many counts of this clonotype. The CDR3 bases are TGTGCCAGCAGCTTAGCCCCTAAAGGGGGGCATGAGCAGTTCTTC. It specifies CASSLAPKGGHEQFF. The chain uses TRBV7-9 and TRBJ2-1; D is perhaps TRBD1 or TRBD2 (6 bases each). Germline lookup yields CDR1 SEHNR and CDR2 FQNEAQ (reference sequence). The CDR3 sequence is 15 residues long. Trimming stripped 0 bases from V and 8 bases from J, with 14 bases between.

This clonotype has a count of ten or more. The chain carries TRBV30 and TRBJ2-7; 7 bases map to TRBD1. Losses at the gene ends were 3 bases for V and 4 bases for J; bases not matched to a gene: 6. Germline CDR1 reads GTSNPN; CDR2 reads SVGIG (reference sequence). The CDR3 covers 13 residues. The CDR3 bases are TGTGCCTGGAGAGATACAGGGGCGTACGAGCAGTACTTC. Translated: CAWRDTGAYEQYF.

This clonotype has a count of ten or more. This chain joins TRBV7-2 and TRBJ1-5, with D maybe TRBD1 (5 bases). This CDR3 has 15 amino acids. Between the trimmed V and J ends, which lost 5 bases and 2 bases, there was a span of 13 bases. The germline V gene encodes CDR1 SGHTA and CDR2 FQGNSA. The DNA of the CDR3 is TGTGCCAGCAGCCCGAGCGGAGGGGGCAATCAGCCCCAGCATTTT. Its protein is CASSPSGGGNQPQHF.

This clonotype turned up a few times. The genes are TRBV14 and TRBJ1-3; D is unresolved. Trimming left V 4 bases short and J 0 bases short, with 10 bases between. The CDR3 runs to 15 residues. Germline CDR1 reads SGHDN; CDR2 reads FVKESK. CDR3 nucleotides: TGTGCCAGCAGCCTGGACCACAGCTCTGGAAACACCATATATTTT. It translates to CASSLDHSSGNTIYF.

This clonotype was seen a few times. V is TRBV29-1 and J is TRBJ2-2; possibly TRBD1 for D (5 bases). V was shortened by 7 bases and J by 5 bases, with 8 bases between the two germline ends. The CDR3 is 11 amino acids. In germline, CDR1 is SQVTM, CDR2 ANQGSEA. CDR3 nucleotide sequence: TGCAGCGGTCGACAGACCGGGGAGCTGTTTTTT. Protein: CSGRQTGELFF.

The gene calls are TRBV3-1 and TRBJ1-1, with no clear D. V was pared by 5 bases and J by 5 bases, with 15 bases between. The germline gives CDR1 LGHDT, CDR2 YNNKEL (reference sequence). CDR3 length: 14 residues. The CDR3 is CASSAGGPGTEAFF. CDR3 nucleotide sequence: TGTGCCAGCAGCGCGGGAGGGCCGGGGACTGAAGCTTTCTTT.

This clonotype occurred many times. V usage is TRBV6-1 and J usage is TRBJ2-5; no reliable D call. The V gene's germline CDR1 is MNHNS and CDR2 SASEGT. The CDR3 contains 10 residues. V dropped 7 bases and J dropped 3 bases, with 3 bases sitting between them. The CDR3 bases are TGTGCCAGCATAGAAGAGACCCAGTACTTC. Residues: CASIEETQYF.